A single sample is the source of the 27 T cell receptor beta chains below, sequenced in a study of blood T cell repertoires in COVID-19. Sequencing was performed with immunoSEQ multiplex PCR; in TCRdb, only in-frame clones are kept and a portion is missing. The sample consists of about 95,000 clones, about 93% of them appearing once. What was sequenced was peripheral blood. All receptors derive from a woman between 45 and 65 years old in a cohort sampled during active COVID-19.

This rearrangement joins TRBV18 to TRBJ1-3, with TRBD1 as a possible D gene (5 bases). V shed 8 bases and J shed 2 bases, with 16 bases lying between them. Germline CDR1 reads KGHSH; CDR2 reads LQKENI. The CDR3 spans 15 residues. CDR3 loop: CASATGTAAGNTIYF. Written as DNA, the CDR3 is TGTGCCAGCGCCACCGGGACTGCCGCTGGAAACACCATATATTTT.

CDR3 nucleotides: TGTGCCAGCAGCTTGGCCGGGACTAGCATTACCTACGAGCAGTACTTC. Translated, it gives CASSLAGTSITYEQYF. The chain uses TRBV5-6 and TRBJ2-7; 9 bases fit TRBD2. V lost 0 bases to trimming and J lost 2 bases; unmatched junction nucleotides: 6. The CDR3 length is 16 residues. The germline CDR1 and CDR2 sequences are SGHDT and YYEEEE.

The V and J genes are TRBV4-1 and TRBJ1-6; D is possibly TRBD1 (6 bases). Germline CDR1 and CDR2: MGHRA and YSYEKL. The CDR3 is 14 amino acids. Trimming pared 3 bases from V and 6 bases from J, leaving 9 bases between. CDR3 nucleotide sequence: TGCGCCAGCAGCCACCCGGACAGTAATTCACCCCTCCACTTT. Translation: CASSHPDSNSPLHF.

This chain uses TRBV6-5 with TRBJ1-6; 7 bases are a match to TRBD1. The CDR3 has 15 residues. The V and J ends lost 7 bases and 10 bases, in that order; junction bases with no gene match: 13. Germline CDR1 reads MNHEY; CDR2 reads SVGAGI. The CDR3 DNA follows: TGTGCCAGCAAGGTCGAGACAGGGAGCGGATCACCCCTCCACTTT. This sequence encodes CASKVETGSGSPLHF.

The gene calls are TRBV7-6 and TRBJ1-6; D is unresolved. The length of the CDR3 is 19 residues. CDR1 is SGHVS and CDR2 is FNYEAQ in the germline V gene. Between the trimmed V and J ends, which lost 2 bases and 0 bases, there was a span of 17 bases. The CDR3 bases are TGTGCCAGCAGCTTATTTTCCCCCCAGACTAGCTCCTATAATTCACCCCTCCACTTT. This translates into CASSLFSPQTSSYNSPLHF.

The genes are TRBV2 and TRBJ1-5; 7 bases fit TRBD1. The CDR3 is 14 residues long. Trimming removed 8 bases from V and 4 bases from J; junction bases left unmatched: 8. Germline values: CDR1 SNHLY, CDR2 FYNNEI. The CDR3 loop reads CASDKGQKNQPQHF. In DNA, the CDR3 is TGTGCCAGCGACAAGGGACAGAAAAATCAGCCCCAGCATTTT. Combining the CDR3 with reference TRBV2 and TRBJ1-5 gives the whole variable domain EPEVTQTPSHQVTQMGQEVILRCVPISNHLYFYWYRQILGQKVEFLVSFYNNEISEKSEIFDDQFSVERPDGSNFTLKIRSTKLEDSAMYFCASDKGQKNQPQHFGDGTRLSIL.

The chain combines TRBV11-2 with TRBJ2-7; 7 bases match TRBD1. J lost 2 bases, V lost 0 bases, and 10 bases had no gene match. The CDR3 spans 17 residues. In germline, CDR1 is SGHAT, CDR2 FQNNGV. CDR3 DNA sequence: TGTGCCAGCAGCTTAGATCGGAGAAGACAGGGAACCTACGAGCAGTACTTC. Translating it yields CASSLDRRRQGTYEQYF. Combining the CDR3 with reference TRBV11-2 and TRBJ2-7 gives the whole variable domain EAGVAQSPRYKIIEKRQSVAFWCNPISGHATLYWYQQILGQGPKLLIQFQNNGVVDDSQLPKDRFSAERLKGVDSTLKIQPAKLEDSAVYLCASSLDRRRQGTYEQYFGPGTRLTVT.

The J gene is TRBJ2-1, the V gene TRBV6-5; 8 nucleotides align to TRBD1. There are 11 residues in the CDR3. Germline CDR1 reads MNHEY; CDR2 reads SVGAGI. With 6 bases clipped from V and 9 bases from J, the junction kept 1 base outside the gene matches. DNA for the CDR3: TGTGCCAGCAGGACAGGGGTTGAGCAGTTCTTC. This encodes CASRTGVEQFF.

The V gene is TRBV6-5, the J gene TRBJ1-6, with unresolved D. The CDR3 is 14 residues long. CDR1 is MNHEY, CDR2 SVGAGI, per germline. The V and J ends lost 8 bases and 1 base respectively, with 9 bases between them. CDR3 sequence: CASHTGSYNSPLHF. DNA for the CDR3: TGTGCCAGCCACACGGGATCCTATAATTCACCCCTCCACTTT.

The V gene is TRBV4-2, the J gene TRBJ2-1, with a weak D call TRBD2 (6 bases). The CDR3 loop spans 16 amino acids. Germline V gene lookup returns CDR1 LGHNA and CDR2 YNFKEQ. V lost 3 bases, J lost 4 bases, and 16 bases lay in between. The CDR3 DNA sequence: TGTGCCAGCAGCCAGGGTACCGGGACTTTTTACAATGAGCAGTTCTTC. Its translation is CASSQGTGTFYNEQFF.

The chain has TRBV18 and TRBJ2-3; D remains ambiguous. Germline V gene lookup returns CDR1 KGHSH and CDR2 LQKENI. Trimming stripped 1 base from V and 0 bases from J, with 11 bases between. This CDR3 has 16 amino acids. CDR3 nucleotide sequence: TGTGCCAGCTCACCACGGCAGAACCCTAGCACAGATACGCAGTATTTT. Translation: CASSPRQNPSTDTQYF.

The rearrangement joins TRBV7-2 to TRBJ2-7; 8 nucleotides match TRBD2. J lost 3 bases, V lost 5 bases, and 18 bases had no gene match. Germline V lookup: CDR1 SGHTA, CDR2 FQGNSA. The CDR3 is 18 amino acids. This CDR3 is CASSPDRHAGGYFYEQYF. The CDR3 DNA sequence: TGTGCCAGCAGCCCCGATCGGCACGCGGGGGGATACTTCTACGAGCAGTACTTC. The full variable domain, rest sourced from reference TRBV7-2 and TRBJ2-7, is GAGVSQSPSNKVTEKGKDVELRCDPISGHTALYWYRQSLGQGLEFLIYFQGNSAPDKSGLPSDRFSAERTGGSVSTLTIQRTQQEDSAVYLCASSPDRHAGGYFYEQYFGPGTRLTVT.

This clone occurred once. This chain links TRBV12-5 with TRBJ2-1; TRBD2 agrees at 7 bases. CDR1 and CDR2 from the germline V gene are LGHNT and FRNRAP. The J segment lost 9 bases and the V segment lost 2 bases, leaving 10 bases of the junction unmatched. The CDR3 extends over 15 amino acids. The CDR3 bases are TGTGCTAGTGGTTTGTTCCTAGCGGAGGGGTTTGAGCAGTTCTTC. Protein: CASGLFLAEGFEQFF.

The rearrangement links TRBV6-6 to TRBJ2-2; D may be TRBD2 (5 bases). V was trimmed by 2 bases and J by 1 base, leaving 5 bases between them. CDR1 is MNHNY and CDR2 is SVGAGI in the germline V gene (reference sequence). The CDR3 covers 14 residues. Here the CDR3 DNA reads TGTGCCAGCAGTTACAGCGGGAACACCGGGGAGCTGTTTTTT. Amino acids: CASSYSGNTGELFF.

The CDR3 coding sequence is TGTGCCTGGAGTCTGAACTATGGCTACACCTTC. Residues: CAWSLNYGYTF. J is TRBJ1-2 and V is TRBV30; no firm D call. This CDR3 contains 11 residues. The V end was cut by 2 bases, the J end by 2 bases, with 3 bases between. The germline CDR1 and CDR2 sequences are GTSNPN and SVGIG (reference sequence). Full variable domain (remainder filled in from reference TRBV30 and TRBJ1-2): SQTIHQWPATLVQPVGSPLSLECTVEGTSNPNLYWYRQAAGRGLQLLFYSVGIGQISSEVPQNLSASRPQDRQFILSSKKLLLSDSGFYLCAWSLNYGYTFGSGTRLTVV.

The sample holds a few counts of this clone. V gene TRBV2 combines with J gene TRBJ2-6; D may be TRBD1 (5 bases). This CDR3 is 14 amino acids long. Germline assignment: CDR1 SNHLY and CDR2 FYNNEI. V dropped 3 bases and J dropped 5 bases, with 8 bases sitting between them. CDR3 residues: CASSDRVRANVLTF. The CDR3 DNA reads as TGTGCCAGCAGTGACAGGGTTAGGGCCAACGTCCTGACTTTC. Full variable domain (outside the CDR3, taken from reference TRBV2 and TRBJ2-6): EPEVTQTPSHQVTQMGQEVILRCVPISNHLYFYWYRQILGQKVEFLVSFYNNEISEKSEIFDDQFSVERPDGSNFTLKIRSTKLEDSAMYFCASSDRVRANVLTFGAGSRLTVL.

The chain links TRBV29-1 to TRBJ2-3, with unresolved D. Germline CDR1 SQVTM, CDR2 ANQGSEA. The CDR3 covers 14 residues. Trimming removed 4 bases at V and 0 bases at J, with 11 bases between. CDR3 residues: CSVGRRSSTDTQYF. CDR3 in DNA: TGCAGCGTTGGGCGGAGATCTAGCACAGATACGCAGTATTTT.

This chain links TRBV28 with TRBJ1-5; possibly TRBD1 for D (5 bases). Trimming stripped 7 bases from V and 2 bases from J, with 6 bases between. The germline V gene encodes CDR1 MDHEN and CDR2 SYDVKM. The CDR3 is 12 amino acids. CDR3 in DNA: TGTGCCAGCAAAGGGGGCAATCAGCCCCAGCATTTT. Its protein is CASKGGNQPQHF.

The V and J genes are TRBV19 and TRBJ1-2; 11 nucleotides line up with TRBD1. Germline values: CDR1 LNHDA, CDR2 SQIVND (reference sequence). Germline trimming cut 7 bases from V and 3 bases from J; bases unmatched to any gene: 4. This CDR3 is 14 amino acids long. The DNA of the CDR3 is TGTGCCAGTACCTCGGACAGGGGGCACTATGGCTACACCTTC. It yields the protein CASTSDRGHYGYTF.

The chain links TRBV5-1 to TRBJ2-1; D not certain. There are 12 residues in the CDR3. The V and J ends lost 2 bases and 5 bases respectively, with 5 bases between them. Germline loops: CDR1 SGHRS, CDR2 YFSETQ. The CDR3 DNA reads TGCGCCAGCAGCTTACAACACAATGAGCAGTTCTTC. Residues: CASSLQHNEQFF.

The chain has TRBV7-9 and TRBJ2-1; 8 bases align to TRBD1. The length of the CDR3 is 15 residues. J lost 2 bases, V lost 4 bases, and 4 bases had no gene match. Looked up from germline, CDR1 is SEHNR and CDR2 is FQNEAQ (reference sequence). CDR3 loop: CASSSDRVAYNEQFF. CDR3 bases: TGTGCCAGCAGCTCGGACAGGGTGGCCTACAATGAGCAGTTCTTC.

The chain is built from TRBV6-5 and TRBJ1-1; D perhaps matches TRBD1 (6 bases). CDR3 length: 14 amino acids. Germline values: CDR1 MNHEY, CDR2 SVGAGI. Trimming removed 4 bases from V and 1 base from J, with 10 bases in between. The CDR3 nucleotides read TGTGCCAGCAGTTTGGGGGGGCCGAACACTGAAGCTTTCTTT. Translated: CASSLGGPNTEAFF.

The gene calls are TRBV6-2 or TRBV6-3 and TRBJ1-1; D is ambiguous. Trimming stripped 2 bases from V and 4 bases from J, with 20 bases between. Germline V gives CDR1 MNHEY, CDR2 SVGEGT. This CDR3 has 17 residues. The CDR3 spells CASSYTSYSTGSTEAFF. The CDR3 DNA sequence: TGTGCCAGCAGTTACACGTCCTATTCGACGGGGAGCACTGAAGCTTTCTTT.

A single count supports this clone. The rearrangement uses TRBV5-1 and TRBJ1-6, with D maybe TRBD1 (5 bases). With 5 bases removed from V and 7 bases from J, the gap between germline ends came to 13 bases. The V gene's germline CDR1 is SGHRS and CDR2 YFSETQ. This CDR3 has 14 amino acids. CDR3 loop: CASRDKGGNSPLHF. CDR3 coding DNA: TGCGCCAGCAGGGACAAGGGAGGGAATTCACCCCTCCACTTT. Using reference TRBV5-1 and TRBJ1-6 for the parts outside the CDR3, the full variable domain is KAGVTQTPRYLIKTRGQQVTLSCSPISGHRSVSWYQQTPGQGLQFLFEYFSETQRNKGNFPGRFSGRQFSNSRSEMNVSTLELGDSALYLCASRDKGGNSPLHFGNGTRLTVT.

This clone was picked up a small number of times. The chain uses TRBV19 and TRBJ1-5; D gene unclear. CDR1 is LNHDA, CDR2 SQIVND, per germline (reference sequence). The CDR3 covers 17 residues. Trimming took off 3 bases at V and 0 bases at J, with 15 bases between the two ends. The CDR3 nucleotides are TGTGCCAGTAGTATGGGGAGGTGGGTGGATAGCAATCAGCCCCAGCATTTT. It encodes CASSMGRWVDSNQPQHF.

Written as DNA, the CDR3 is TGTGCCAGCAGTTACGAGGACAGCTACGAGCAGTACTTC. Amino acids: CASSYEDSYEQYF. The J gene is TRBJ2-7, the V gene TRBV6-5, with D possibly matching TRBD1 (6 bases). Germline V gives CDR1 MNHEY, CDR2 SVGAGI. This CDR3 has 13 residues. Trimming took 2 bases from V and 3 from J, leaving 8 bases between them.

The chain carries TRBV10-1 and TRBJ2-2, with D possibly matching TRBD2 (5 bases). This CDR3 is built from 13 residues. Deletions cut 6 bases from V and 6 bases from J, with 11 bases between. Germline V gene lookup returns CDR1 WNHNN and CDR2 SYGVQD (reference sequence). The CDR3 DNA sequence: TGCGCCAGCAGCTTACTAGTTTCCGGGGAGCTGTTTTTT. This encodes CASSLLVSGELFF.